This T cell receptor (beta chain) was captured by sequencing in a study of CD8 T cells in Susac syndrome. An amount of RNA that ranged from roughly 0.5 to 1 ug was reverse transcribed with random hexamers. It was immunoSEQ multiplex PCR that amplified TCR beta CDR3 across 54 Vbeta and 13 Jbeta. In TCRdb, the immunoSEQ multiplex PCR reads were re-called with MiXCR into one record per CDR3 protein. The top ten hold about 0.1% of the sample, which has about 400,000 distinct CDR3 sequences, 75% to 90% seen once. The CD8+ and CD4+ T cells were isolated magnetically using a negative isolation approach, whereas the TEMRA cells were enriched by FACS. V was trimmed by 0 bases and J by 5 bases, leaving 11 bases between them. Germline V gives CDR1 SGHKS, CDR2 YYEKEE (reference sequence). The CDR3 consists of 14 residues.

The specimen was CD8+ T cells from PBMCs. The sequence was obtained from a human donor with multiple sclerosis. This chain connects TRBV5-5 to TRBJ1-2; no clear D. The CDR3, as DNA: TGTGCCAGCAGCTTGGAGGGATTCGGATATGGCTACACCTTC. Translated: CASSLEGFGYGYTF.